Presented here are 13 T cell receptor beta chains from one specimen sequenced in a study of cytomegalovirus exposure and HLA in healthy donors. Researchers ran the PCR with 60 Vbeta and 13 Jbeta primers. Some clones are missing from TCRdb's copy, which holds only in-frame ones; the method was immunoSEQ multiplex PCR. The data contain some 150,000 clones, approximately 77% of them singletons. The source material was PBMCs. These TCRs come from a middle-aged woman in good health and CMV-seronegative.

The sample holds one count of this clone. The genes are TRBV7-9 and TRBJ1-6; the D gene is possibly TRBD1 (5 bases). The germline V and J ends were trimmed by 5 bases and 7 bases, with 9 bases remaining between them. The germline CDR1 and CDR2 sequences are SEHNR and FQNEAQ (reference sequence). The CDR3 totals 13 residues. The CDR3 DNA follows: TGTGCCAGCAGCACCCCAGGGAATTCACCCCTCCACTTT. Its protein is CASSTPGNSPLHF.

The rearrangement links TRBV6-5 to TRBJ2-5; 7 nucleotides agree with TRBD2. The CDR3 sequence is 14 residues long. CDR1 and CDR2 (germline): MNHEY, SVGAGI. J was trimmed by 5 bases and V by 4 bases; bases with no gene match: 7. CDR3 in DNA: TGTGCCAGCAGTTCATGGGAGGGTTGGGAGACCCAGTACTTC. It encodes CASSSWEGWETQYF.

The chain combines TRBV30 with TRBJ1-2; tentatively, D is TRBD1 (6 bases). Germline CDR1 GTSNPN, CDR2 SVGIG (reference sequence). The CDR3 consists of 14 residues. V was shortened by 2 bases and J by 4 bases, with 14 bases between the two germline ends. The CDR3 here is CAWSRDPRGYGYTF. CDR3 sequence (DNA): TGTGCCTGGAGTCGGGACCCCAGGGGCTATGGCTACACCTTC.

The rearrangement joins TRBV6-1 to TRBJ1-1; D perhaps matches TRBD1 (5 bases). The CDR3 is 15 residues long. Trimming stripped 8 bases from V and 7 bases from J, with 23 bases between. Germline CDR1 is MNHNS and CDR2 is SASEGT. The CDR3 DNA is TGTGCCAGCGCCCGAATTGTAGGTAGCGGGGGTGAAGCTTTCTTT. It yields the protein CASARIVGSGGEAFF.

The CDR3 reads CASSDPLASQPQHF. DNA of the CDR3: TGTGCCAGCAGTGACCCCCTAGCAAGTCAGCCCCAGCATTTT. This chain connects TRBV6-1 to TRBJ1-5; D not certain. The CDR3 is 14 amino acids. The V end was cut by 3 bases, the J end by 6 bases, with 12 bases between. Per germline, CDR1 MNHNS and CDR2 SASEGT.

This clone was found a few times. The rearrangement uses TRBV30 and TRBJ2-1; TRBD2 aligns across 10 bases. With V trimmed by 5 bases and J by 4 bases, 2 bases remained unmatched. Germline V lookup: CDR1 GTSNPN, CDR2 SVGIG (reference sequence). There are 13 residues in the CDR3. The CDR3 reads CAWEREGYNEQFF. The CDR3 nucleotides are TGTGCCTGGGAGCGGGAGGGATACAATGAGCAGTTCTTC.

This chain's CDR3 is CASTQTGTGPYEQYF. The CDR3 region has the DNA TGTGCCAGCACCCAAACCGGGACAGGGCCCTACGAGCAGTACTTC. The chain recombines TRBV6-6 with TRBJ2-7, with TRBD1 matching over 9 bases. The CDR3 is 15 amino acids. Germline CDR1 and CDR2: MNHNY and SVGAGI (reference sequence). V was clipped by 7 bases and J by 2 bases; unmatched bases: 9.

This clone was seen once. The chain employs TRBV7-9 and TRBJ1-6; TRBD1 matches at 7 bases. Germline-derived CDR1 and CDR2 are SEHNR and FQNEAQ (reference sequence). After removal of 3 bases from V and 7 bases from J, the junction contained 6 bases not matched to a gene. There are 15 residues in the CDR3. As DNA, the CDR3 is TGTGCCAGCAGCTTGGCGACAGGGCCGAATTCACCCCTCCACTTT. Its translation is CASSLATGPNSPLHF.

The genes are TRBV29-1 and TRBJ2-5, with 9 bases lining up with TRBD1. This CDR3 is 13 amino acids long. Losses at the gene ends were 7 bases for V and 2 bases for J; bases not matched to a gene: 5. The germline gives CDR1 SQVTM, CDR2 ANQGSEA. CDR3 in amino acids: CSANRGLQETQYF. CDR3 nucleotide sequence: TGCAGCGCCAACAGGGGGCTACAAGAGACCCAGTACTTC. The complete variable domain, with remaining parts taken from reference TRBV29-1 and TRBJ2-5, reads SAVISQKPSRDICQRGTSLTIQCQVDSQVTMMFWYRQQPGQSLTLIATANQGSEATYESGFVIDKFPISRPNLTFSTLTVSNMSPEDSSIYLCSANRGLQETQYFGPGTRLLVL.

This clone has just a few counts. This rearrangement joins TRBV4-1 to TRBJ2-5, with 7 bases identical to TRBD1. V trimming: 4 bases; J trimming: 2 bases; junction bases outside the gene matches: 10. The CDR3 runs 16 residues. The germline V gene encodes CDR1 MGHRA and CDR2 YSYEKL. This CDR3 is CASSRAPGQSQETQYF. CDR3 nucleotides: TGCGCCAGCAGCCGAGCCCCGGGACAGAGTCAAGAGACCCAGTACTTC.

The rearrangement uses TRBV7-2 and TRBJ1-2; unclear D gene. Trimming pared 3 bases from V and 0 bases from J, leaving 8 bases between. The germline V gene has CDR1 SGHTA and CDR2 FQGNSA. The CDR3 spans 14 residues. The CDR3: CASSLEPTNYGYTF. CDR3 nucleotide sequence: TGTGCCAGCAGCTTGGAGCCGACTAACTATGGCTACACCTTC.

The chain couples TRBV11-2 to TRBJ1-2; no clear D gene. Deletions cut 0 bases from V and 2 bases from J, with 16 bases between. CDR1 and CDR2 from the germline V gene are SGHAT and FQNNGV. The CDR3 length is 17 residues. CDR3 in amino acids: CASSLDPTRRGNYGYTF. In DNA, the CDR3 is TGTGCCAGCAGCTTAGATCCAACCAGACGGGGAAACTATGGCTACACCTTC.

This chain connects TRBV10-2 to TRBJ1-2, with TRBD1 matching over 7 bases. Germline V gives CDR1 WSHSY, CDR2 SAAADI. The V and J ends lost 5 bases and 8 bases, in that order; junction bases with no gene match: 8. The CDR3 is made up of 13 amino acids. Here the CDR3 DNA reads TGCGCCAGCAGTATCCAACAGGGGAGCGGCTACACCTTC. Its protein is CASSIQQGSGYTF.